Below are 32 T cell receptor beta chains sequenced from a single sample in a study of T-cell memory formation after mild COVID-19. TCRdb reanalysed the 5' RACE reads using MiXCR and keeps one entry per CDR3 protein. The sample includes 350,000 to 500,000 distinct CDR3 sequences, 18% seen only once; the top ten take 20% to 25%. Sequenced sample: PBMCs or a T cell subset sorted from them (not recorded which). These receptors originate from a man younger than 35 who had mild COVID-19 (a few samples of this study predate the infection). Cell type and time point are not known.

The V gene is TRBV7-3, the J gene TRBJ2-1; TRBD1 agrees at 7 bases. V dropped 5 bases and J dropped 8; count of bases not matched to a gene: 6. The CDR3 runs 13 residues. In germline, CDR1 is SGHTA, CDR2 FQGTGA. CDR3 DNA sequence: TGTGCCAGCAGCCCCGGGACAGCGTATGAGCAGTTCTTC. Protein product: CASSPGTAYEQFF.

This chain connects TRBV5-1 to TRBJ2-3; 10 bases match TRBD2. J lost 3 bases, V lost 6 bases, and 7 bases had no gene match. The CDR3 contains 15 residues. Germline V lookup: CDR1 SGHRS, CDR2 YFSETQ. CDR3 amino acids: CASNRRGLATDTQYF. The DNA for the CDR3 is TGCGCCAGCAATCGGCGGGGACTAGCGACAGATACGCAGTATTTT.

In this sample, this clonotype turned up many times. The rearrangement links TRBV28 to TRBJ2-7; possible D gene TRBD2, 6 bases. Germline V gene sequence: CDR1 MDHEN, CDR2 SYDVKM. This CDR3 contains 15 residues. Trimming pared 5 bases from V and 1 base from J, leaving 15 bases between. CDR3 sequence: CASSPPTSGSYEQYV. The CDR3 region has the DNA TGTGCCAGCAGTCCCCCGACTAGTGGGTCCTACGAGCAGTACGTC.

This clonotype occurred a few times. The chain combines TRBV5-1 with TRBJ2-2; D ambiguous. The CDR3 loop spans 14 amino acids. Germline lookup yields CDR1 SGHRS and CDR2 YFSETQ. The V end lost 0 bases, the J end lost 0 bases, and 3 bases lay between the germline ends. The CDR3 coding sequence is TGCGCCAGCAGCTTGGAGCCGAACACCGGGGAGCTGTTTTTT. The encoded protein is CASSLEPNTGELFF.

This clonotype has a handful of counts. V and J are TRBV4-3 and TRBJ2-3, with a weak D call TRBD2 (7 bases). The V end was cut by 0 bases, the J end by 2 bases, with 12 bases between. The CDR3 runs 16 residues. Germline V gene sequence: CDR1 LGHNA, CDR2 YSLEER. CDR3 in amino acids: CASSQEEGGATDTQYF. Here the CDR3 DNA reads TGCGCCAGCAGCCAAGAAGAAGGGGGGGCCACAGATACGCAGTATTTT.

In this sample, this clonotype turned up once. J is TRBJ2-3 and V is TRBV19; perhaps TRBD2 as D (6 bases). The CDR3 contains 16 residues. V shed 10 bases and J shed 2 bases, with 22 bases lying between them. Germline V gene sequence: CDR1 LNHDA, CDR2 SQIVND (reference sequence). The CDR3: CATKVLRGTHTDTQYF. The DNA for the CDR3 is TGTGCCACTAAGGTACTTCGGGGGACCCACACAGATACGCAGTATTTT.

The V call is TRBV6-6, the J call TRBJ2-3; 7 bases agree with TRBD1. Trimming removed 10 bases from V and 7 bases from J; junction bases left unmatched: 14. The length of the CDR3 is 14 residues. Germline V lookup: CDR1 MNHNY, CDR2 SVGAGI (reference sequence). In nucleotides, the CDR3 is TGTGCCACCTCGGACAGGAATATAATCAATACGCAGTATTTT. Translating it yields CATSDRNIINTQYF.

This clonotype was seen a few times. CDR3 sequence reads: CATPDRAYEQYF. CDR3 nucleotide sequence: TGTGCCACCCCGGACAGGGCCTACGAGCAGTACTTC. The rearrangement joins TRBV12-3 or TRBV12-4 to TRBJ2-7; 8 bases are shared with TRBD1. After removal of 10 bases from V and 2 bases from J, the junction contained 4 bases not matched to a gene. This CDR3 has 12 amino acids.

This chain uses TRBV19 with TRBJ2-2; D is uncertain. Germline CDR1 is LNHDA and CDR2 is SQIVND (reference sequence). The length of the CDR3 is 14 residues. Trimming pared 3 bases from V and 0 bases from J, leaving 5 bases between. The CDR3 nucleotides are TGTGCCAGTAGTATCGCCCCGAACACCGGGGAGCTGTTTTTT. This codes for CASSIAPNTGELFF.

V gene TRBV24-1 combines with J gene TRBJ1-1; 7 bases are shared with TRBD1. The V gene's germline CDR1 is KGHDR and CDR2 SFDVKD. This CDR3 comprises 12 residues. The J segment lost 9 bases and the V segment lost 3 bases, leaving 3 bases of the junction unmatched. The CDR3: CATSDTGAQAFF. CDR3 DNA sequence: TGTGCCACCAGTGATACAGGGGCGCAAGCTTTCTTT.

The genes are TRBV7-2 and TRBJ2-7; 7 bases match TRBD2. V was clipped by 6 bases and J by 3 bases; unmatched bases: 11. Germline-derived CDR1 and CDR2 are SGHTA and FQGNSA. This CDR3 is built from 15 residues. CDR3 protein: CASRGQGGGRYEQYF. Here the CDR3 DNA reads TGTGCCAGCAGGGGTCAGGGCGGGGGACGCTACGAGCAGTACTTC. Drawing the rest from reference TRBV7-2 and TRBJ2-7, the complete variable domain is GAGVSQSPSNKVTEKGKDVELRCDPISGHTALYWYRQSLGQGLEFLIYFQGNSAPDKSGLPSDRFSAERTGGSVSTLTIQRTQQEDSAVYLCASRGQGGGRYEQYFGPGTRLTVT.

This clonotype was detected a few times. The chain employs TRBV2 and TRBJ2-5; 9 bases are shared with TRBD2. Germline trimming cut 8 bases from V and 12 bases from J; bases unmatched to any gene: 13. Germline CDR1 SNHLY, CDR2 FYNNEI. This CDR3 contains 13 residues. The CDR3 is CASGFIAGANKYF. The DNA of the CDR3 is TGTGCCAGCGGGTTCATAGCGGGGGCGAATAAGTACTTC.

This chain uses TRBV2 with TRBJ2-5, with TRBD2 identical over 8 bases. The germline CDR1 and CDR2 sequences are SNHLY and FYNNEI. The CDR3 length is 15 residues. J gave up 3 bases and V 1 base, and 4 bases lay outside the gene matches. The CDR3 here is CASSEGLASEETQYF. CDR3 nucleotides: TGTGCCAGCAGTGAAGGACTAGCGAGCGAAGAGACCCAGTACTTC.

CDR3 coding DNA: TGTGCCAGCAGCTTATTCCCAGGGGAAGAGACCCAGTACTTC. This codes for CASSLFPGEETQYF. The V and J genes are TRBV11-2 and TRBJ2-5; D perhaps matches TRBD1 (6 bases). The germline V and J ends were trimmed by 2 bases and 3 bases, with 10 bases remaining between them. This CDR3 has 14 residues. Germline CDR1 and CDR2: SGHAT and FQNNGV.

This clonotype was seen more than once but under ten times. V is TRBV14 and J is TRBJ2-1; 16 nucleotides line up with TRBD2. The germline V gene encodes CDR1 SGHDN and CDR2 FVKESK. V lost 2 bases to trimming and J lost 3 bases; unmatched junction nucleotides: 10. CDR3 length: 20 residues. CDR3 nucleotide sequence: TGTGCCAGCAGCCAAATGCCGGGACTAGCGGGGGGGCAAGGCTACAATGAGCAGTTCTTC. This gives the protein CASSQMPGLAGGQGYNEQFF.

This clonotype was counted a few times. V usage is TRBV7-9 and J usage is TRBJ1-1; D uncertain. Per germline, CDR1 SEHNR and CDR2 FQNEAQ (reference sequence). The ends were cut back, 5 bases at V and 0 bases at J, with 10 bases in the middle. CDR3 length: 14 amino acids. In nucleotides, the CDR3 is TGTGCCAGCAGCCCGCCCCCTATGAACACTGAAGCTTTCTTT. It encodes CASSPPPMNTEAFF.

The gene calls are TRBV5-5 and TRBJ2-7; D may be TRBD1 or TRBD2 (6 bases each). The CDR3 consists of 14 residues. With 4 bases removed from V and 5 bases from J, the gap between germline ends came to 16 bases. Germline CDR1 reads SGHKS; CDR2 reads YYEKEE (reference sequence). Here the CDR3 reads CASSGYGGLDEQYF. The CDR3, as DNA: TGTGCCAGCAGCGGCTACGGGGGCCTCGACGAGCAGTACTTC.

This clonotype was detected a few times. V usage is TRBV7-9 and J usage is TRBJ2-5; D is unclear. V lost 5 bases, J lost 6 bases, and 10 bases lay in between. The CDR3 covers 12 residues. Germline CDR1 reads SEHNR; CDR2 reads FQNEAQ (reference sequence). CDR3 DNA sequence: TGTGCCAGCAGCCCGACGGGCAAGACCCAGTACTTC. Amino acid sequence: CASSPTGKTQYF.

This clonotype was observed a few times. V gene TRBV12-3 or TRBV12-4 combines with J gene TRBJ2-3; 8 bases are shared with TRBD2. The ends lost 6 bases at V and 6 bases at J; junction bases unmatched: 8. The CDR3 extends over 14 amino acids. For the CDR3, the DNA is TGTGCCAGCAGGCCCGCGGGGGGTGGGGATACGCAGTATTTT. Protein product: CASRPAGGGDTQYF.

This clonotype was counted ten times or more. V gene TRBV10-3 combines with J gene TRBJ2-7, with D perhaps TRBD1 (6 bases). Trimming left V 0 bases short and J 0 bases short, with 6 bases between. The CDR3 is 14 amino acids. Germline CDR1 and CDR2: ENHRY and SYGVKD. The DNA for the CDR3 is TGTGCCATCAGTGAGTCGGACAGCTCCTACGAGCAGTACTTC. Translation gives CAISESDSSYEQYF.

This clonotype was seen many times. At one of its ends the junction is not consistent with the germline gene, which may arise from a read error. The chain carries TRBV7-2 and TRBJ2-5; D is uncertain. This CDR3 has 13 amino acids. The germline gives CDR1 SGHTA, CDR2 FQGNSA. CDR3 DNA: TGTGCCAGCAGTTTAGTAGTAGGGGAGACCCAGTACTTC. Translating gives CASSLVVGETQYF.

In this sample, this clonotype turned up once. The genes are TRBV6-1 and TRBJ1-2, with 8 nucleotides matching TRBD1. The germline CDR1 and CDR2 sequences are MNHNS and SASEGT. The CDR3 consists of 15 residues. V lost 3 bases and J lost 8; bases outside the gene matches: 11. The CDR3, as DNA: TGTGCCAGCAGTGACCAGGGGGCGACCTTAGGAGGCTACACCTTC. It specifies CASSDQGATLGGYTF.

This clonotype was counted between two and nine times. The chain couples TRBV7-6 to TRBJ2-1; D tentatively reads TRBD1 or TRBD2 (5 bases each). Trimming pared 1 base from V and 3 bases from J, leaving 10 bases between. This CDR3 is 15 amino acids long. Germline-derived CDR1 and CDR2 are SGHVS and FNYEAQ. As DNA, the CDR3 is TGTGCCAGCAGCTTAGGGGGCCGGGACTACAATGAGCAGTTCTTC. This translates into CASSLGGRDYNEQFF.

This clonotype has a count of ten or more. The J gene is TRBJ2-7, the V gene TRBV28; a possible D gene is TRBD1 (6 bases). Germline values: CDR1 MDHEN, CDR2 SYDVKM. The germline V and J ends were trimmed by 2 bases and 2 bases, with 13 bases remaining between them. There are 15 residues in the CDR3. The CDR3 DNA follows: TGTGCCAGCAGTTTAGGGGGCAATCGGCCCTACGAGCAGTACGTC. Its translation is CASSLGGNRPYEQYV.

The chain links TRBV27 to TRBJ2-4; D not resolved. The germline V gene encodes CDR1 MNHEY and CDR2 SMNVEV (reference sequence). The CDR3 is 15 amino acids. The ends were cut back, 5 bases at V and 0 bases at J, with 11 bases in the middle. The CDR3 sequence: CASSPGPSAKNIQYF. For the CDR3, the DNA is TGTGCCAGCAGTCCCGGGCCATCAGCCAAAAACATTCAGTACTTC.

This rearrangement joins TRBV11-2 to TRBJ1-6; D is ambiguous. Germline lookup yields CDR1 SGHAT and CDR2 FQNNGV. Between the trimmed V and J ends, which lost 2 bases and 9 bases, there was a span of 8 bases. This CDR3 is 13 amino acids long. The CDR3, as DNA: TGTGCCAGCAGCTTACAGGATCGTTCACCCCTCCACTTT. Encoded protein: CASSLQDRSPLHF.

This chain connects TRBV14 to TRBJ1-3; the D is unclear. V was pared by 4 bases and J by 2 bases, with 15 bases between. Germline assignment: CDR1 SGHDN and CDR2 FVKESK. The CDR3 length is 16 residues. CDR3 sequence (DNA): TGTGCCAGCAGCCGGGGATATGGATCCGCTGGAAACACCATATATTTT. It translates to CASSRGYGSAGNTIYF.

The chain joins TRBV12-3 or TRBV12-4 to TRBJ1-6; unclear D gene. Trimming removed 5 bases from V and 9 bases from J, with 11 bases in between. The CDR3 extends over 13 amino acids. The CDR3 here is CASSPPLGSPLHF. DNA of the CDR3: TGTGCCAGCAGTCCCCCGTTGGGTTCACCCCTCCACTTT.

The sample holds a few counts of this clonotype. Here the CDR3 reads CASSLMGGAQETQYF. In DNA, the CDR3 is TGTGCCAGCAGCTTAATGGGCGGGGCCCAAGAGACCCAGTACTTC. This rearrangement joins TRBV7-6 to TRBJ2-5, with D perhaps TRBD2 (6 bases). There are 15 residues in the CDR3. CDR1 is SGHVS and CDR2 is FNYEAQ in the germline V gene. Trimming pared 2 bases from V and 1 base from J, leaving 11 bases between.

The chain is built from TRBV2 and TRBJ1-6; D may be TRBD1 (5 bases). The germline gives CDR1 SNHLY, CDR2 FYNNEI. The V gene lost 6 bases and the J gene lost 1 base, with 10 bases spanning the gap. The CDR3 extends over 15 amino acids. Here the CDR3 DNA reads TGTGCCAGCAGGGGGGGACTTTCCTATAATTCACCCCTCCACTTT. Its protein is CASRGGLSYNSPLHF.

The chain uses TRBV16 and TRBJ2-1; D is undetermined. Germline V gene sequence: CDR1 KGHSY, CDR2 FQNENV. The CDR3 spans 14 residues. Deletions cut 4 bases from V and 8 bases from J, with 15 bases between. CDR3 nucleotides: TGTGCCAGCAGCCCTCCCGGGCCCGCCGATGAGCAGTTCTTC. Translated: CASSPPGPADEQFF. The full variable domain, rest sourced from reference TRBV16 and TRBJ2-1, is GEEVAQTPKHLVRGEGQKAKLYCAPIKGHSYVFWYQQVLKNEFKFLISFQNENVFDETGMPKERFSAKCLPNSPCSLEIQATKLEDSAVYFCASSPPGPADEQFFGPGTRLTVL.

The chain employs TRBV28 and TRBJ2-3, with D maybe TRBD1 (5 bases). The CDR3 sequence is 15 residues long. The V and J ends lost 2 bases and 6 bases respectively, with 15 bases between them. Per germline, CDR1 MDHEN and CDR2 SYDVKM. CDR3 DNA: TGTGCCAGCAGTTTACAGCGCCCAGCAGGGGATACGCAGTATTTT. Translating it yields CASSLQRPAGDTQYF.